These T cell receptor beta chains were read from a single sample in a study of OX40 agonist ivuxolimab in advanced cancers. Profiled with immunoSEQ multiplex PCR; TCRdb holds only in-frame clones, not every one. This table has 30,000 or so clones, approximately 90% appearing once. The sequences come from CD4+ or CD8+ T cells sorted from blood, collected in a trial of the OX40 agonist ivuxolimab. These receptors originate from an adult with an advanced solid tumor such as melanoma, head and neck, liver or kidney cancer. The CDR3 runs from the conserved cysteine through the conserved F or W. Fields, in order: CDR3 DNA, CDR3 protein, J gene, V gene, D gene, clone size. The D gene is left open where the match is weak. Clone size appears in some rows only: once, few, many, or a class for an expanded clone.

cdr3_nt: TGCAGTGCTATCTCCTACGAGCAGTACTTC
cdr3_aa: CSAISYEQYF
j_call: TRBJ2-7
v_call: TRBV20-1
d_call: .
clone_size: .

cdr3_nt: TGTGCCAGCAGTGAAGAGACTAATTCACCCCTCCACTTT
cdr3_aa: CASSEETNSPLHF
j_call: TRBJ1-6
v_call: TRBV2
d_call: .
clone_size: few

cdr3_nt: TGTGCCAGCAGTGATAGCGGCTACACAGATACGCAGTATTTT
cdr3_aa: CASSDSGYTDTQYF
j_call: TRBJ2-3
v_call: TRBV2
d_call: .
clone_size: .

cdr3_nt: TGCAGCGTTGAATACCGGGACCGAGGGTACGAGCAGTACTTC
cdr3_aa: CSVEYRDRGYEQYF
j_call: TRBJ2-7
v_call: TRBV29-1
d_call: .
clone_size: once

cdr3_nt: TGTGCCAGCAGACCACAGGGGGCGGCCACTGAAGCTTTCTTT
cdr3_aa: CASRPQGAATEAFF
j_call: TRBJ1-1
v_call: TRBV6-5
d_call: TRBD1
clone_size: .

cdr3_nt: TGTGCCAGCAGCTTAGTTCGGGGGACAGGGGGTAACTACACCTTC
cdr3_aa: CASSLVRGTGGNYTF
j_call: TRBJ1-2
v_call: TRBV13
d_call: TRBD1
clone_size: few

cdr3_nt: TGTGCCAGCAGCCCCCAGGGGCGGGTTAAAAAACTGTTTTTT
cdr3_aa: CASSPQGRVKKLFF
j_call: TRBJ1-4
v_call: TRBV28
d_call: .
clone_size: once

cdr3_nt: TGTGCCAGCACCCTAGGCTCCAACACCGGGGAGCTGTTTTTT
cdr3_aa: CASTLGSNTGELFF
j_call: TRBJ2-2
v_call: TRBV4-2
d_call: .
clone_size: .

cdr3_nt: TGCGCCAGCAGCCAAGTCGGCAAAGAGACCCAGTACTTC
cdr3_aa: CASSQVGKETQYF
j_call: TRBJ2-5
v_call: TRBV4-1
d_call: .
clone_size: .

cdr3_nt: TGTGCCAGCAGTTTATCGGGGGCAGGGGGCTTTGAGCAGTTCTTC
cdr3_aa: CASSLSGAGGFEQFF
j_call: TRBJ2-1
v_call: TRBV28
d_call: TRBD1
clone_size: .

cdr3_nt: TGTGCCAGCAGCTCCCCGGAATCCCGGGCGACCCAGTACTTC
cdr3_aa: CASSSPESRATQYF
j_call: TRBJ2-5
v_call: TRBV13
d_call: .
clone_size: .

cdr3_nt: TGCGCCAGCACAAAGACAGGGATGGAGACCCAGTACTTC
cdr3_aa: CASTKTGMETQYF
j_call: TRBJ2-5
v_call: TRBV5-1
d_call: TRBD1
clone_size: .

cdr3_nt: TGTGCCACCAGCGGGGGGACAGGGGACGAGCAGTACTTC
cdr3_aa: CATSGGTGDEQYF
j_call: TRBJ2-7
v_call: TRBV15
d_call: TRBD1
clone_size: .

cdr3_nt: TGTGCCAGCAGCTTTTCAACAGGGTACGAGCAGTACTTC
cdr3_aa: CASSFSTGYEQYF
j_call: TRBJ2-7
v_call: TRBV7-6
d_call: .
clone_size: .

cdr3_nt: TGTGCCAGCAGCCCAAGACTAGCGGTCACCTACGAGCAGTACTTC
cdr3_aa: CASSPRLAVTYEQYF
j_call: TRBJ2-7
v_call: TRBV14
d_call: TRBD2
clone_size: .

cdr3_nt: TGTGCCAGTAGTCTAACAGTGTTCTCCTACGAGCAGTACTTC
cdr3_aa: CASSLTVFSYEQYF
j_call: TRBJ2-7
v_call: TRBV19
d_call: .
clone_size: .

cdr3_nt: TGTGCCAGCAGTTACTCGAGCGGGCTGAACACTGAAGCTTTCTTT
cdr3_aa: CASSYSSGLNTEAFF
j_call: TRBJ1-1
v_call: TRBV6-5
d_call: .
clone_size: .

cdr3_nt: TGTGCCAGCAGCTTAGCGTTGGGTAGCGATTATAACAATGAGCAGTTCTTC
cdr3_aa: CASSLALGSDYNNEQFF
j_call: TRBJ2-1
v_call: TRBV7-6
d_call: .
clone_size: .

cdr3_nt: TGTGCCTGGAGTGTTGGTGGTCTTAGCACAGATACGCAGTATTTT
cdr3_aa: CAWSVGGLSTDTQYF
j_call: TRBJ2-3
v_call: TRBV30
d_call: .
clone_size: .

cdr3_nt: TGCGCCAGCAGCTTCTGGACCACAATGGAGCAGTTCTTC
cdr3_aa: CASSFWTTMEQFF
j_call: TRBJ2-1
v_call: TRBV5-1
d_call: .
clone_size: .

cdr3_nt: TGTGCCAGCAGGATGGGGGGACAGCCCCAGCATTTT
cdr3_aa: CASRMGGQPQHF
j_call: TRBJ1-5
v_call: TRBV2
d_call: .
clone_size: .

cdr3_nt: TGTGCCAGCAGTTTTGCAGATACGCAGTATTTT
cdr3_aa: CASSFADTQYF
j_call: TRBJ2-3
v_call: TRBV27
d_call: .
clone_size: .

cdr3_nt: TGTGCCAGCAGCTTGGGGGGGGGCCTTCCAGAGACCCAGTACTTC
cdr3_aa: CASSLGGGLPETQYF
j_call: TRBJ2-5
v_call: TRBV5-4
d_call: .
clone_size: .

cdr3_nt: TGTGCCAGCTCACCCGGCGGGATGGCTAATGAAAAACTGTTTTTT
cdr3_aa: CASSPGGMANEKLFF
j_call: TRBJ1-4
v_call: TRBV18
d_call: .
clone_size: .

cdr3_nt: TGTGCCAGCAGCAGTACTGGGGGGTACACTGAAGCTTTCTTT
cdr3_aa: CASSSTGGYTEAFF
j_call: TRBJ1-1
v_call: TRBV7-9
d_call: .
clone_size: .

cdr3_nt: TGTGCCAGCAGCTACGGGGACCCGAACACCGGGGAGCTGTTTTTT
cdr3_aa: CASSYGDPNTGELFF
j_call: TRBJ2-2
v_call: TRBV7-9
d_call: .
clone_size: .

cdr3_nt: TGTGCCAGCTCACCAAAGGAGGTAGAAAGCTACAATGAGCAGTTCTTC
cdr3_aa: CASSPKEVESYNEQFF
j_call: TRBJ2-1
v_call: TRBV18
d_call: .
clone_size: once

cdr3_nt: TGTGCCAGCAGCTTGGGGGCGGGACTAGCGGGACCAAGCTCCTACAATGAGCAGTTCTTC
cdr3_aa: CASSLGAGLAGPSSYNEQFF
j_call: TRBJ2-1
v_call: TRBV5-4
d_call: TRBD2
clone_size: .

cdr3_nt: TGTGCCAGCTCACCGCGACTGCGTGAAGCTTTCTTT
cdr3_aa: CASSPRLREAFF
j_call: TRBJ1-1
v_call: TRBV18
d_call: .
clone_size: .

cdr3_nt: TGTGCCAGCAGTTACGGAACGGGAGGGGTCCAAGAGACCCAGTACTTC
cdr3_aa: CASSYGTGGVQETQYF
j_call: TRBJ2-5
v_call: TRBV6-6
d_call: TRBD2
clone_size: .

cdr3_nt: TGCGCCAGCAGCCAAGATACTAATGTGGAGACCCAGTACTTC
cdr3_aa: CASSQDTNVETQYF
j_call: TRBJ2-5
v_call: TRBV4-1
d_call: .
clone_size: .

cdr3_nt: TGTGCCACCAGCAGAGGGGGGGAGACCCAGTACTTC
cdr3_aa: CATSRGGETQYF
j_call: TRBJ2-5
v_call: TRBV15
d_call: .
clone_size: once

cdr3_nt: TGTGCCAGCAGCTCCGGACAGGAAGGTTCCTACGAGCAGTACTTC
cdr3_aa: CASSSGQEGSYEQYF
j_call: TRBJ2-7
v_call: TRBV5-6
d_call: TRBD1
clone_size: once

cdr3_nt: TGTGCCAGCAGCCAAGTGTTGACTAGCGGGGGGTCGGAGACCCAGTACTTC
cdr3_aa: CASSQVLTSGGSETQYF
j_call: TRBJ2-5
v_call: TRBV4-2
d_call: TRBD2
clone_size: once

cdr3_nt: TGTGCCAGCAGTTTTGGGAATGAGCAGTTCTTC
cdr3_aa: CASSFGNEQFF
j_call: TRBJ2-1
v_call: TRBV27
d_call: .
clone_size: .